What follows is one T cell receptor (beta chain) and its context. Germline V lookup: CDR1 LNHDA, CDR2 SQIVND (reference sequence). Trimming took off 3 bases at V and 5 bases at J, with 10 bases between the two ends. This CDR3 region has 13 residues. This specimen comes from a study of control samples from healthy donors and cancer patients. Clones were sequenced by immunoSEQ multiplex PCR, and TCRdb holds only the in-frame ones, with some missing. This repertoire shows about 48,000 clones, 85% to 95% found once; its top ten account for 23%. The origin of this receptor is a woman in her forties or fifties with head and neck cancer. The V gene is TRBV19, the J gene TRBJ2-5, with D maybe TRBD2 (6 bases). The sequencing input was PBMCs. CDR3 DNA: TGTGCCAGTAGTATGAGGGGAGGCGAGACCCAGTACTTC. The encoded protein is CASSMRGGETQYF.